Below, 26 T cell receptor beta chains from the same sample are listed, as sequenced in a study of OX40 agonist ivuxolimab in advanced cancers. Some clones are missing from TCRdb's copy, which holds only in-frame ones; the method was immunoSEQ multiplex PCR. Among approximately 74,000 clones listed, about 89% were seen once. The sequencing used CD4+ or CD8+ T cells sorted from blood, collected in a trial of the OX40 agonist ivuxolimab. The source is an adult with an advanced solid tumor such as melanoma, head and neck, liver or kidney cancer.

The rearrangement links TRBV7-8 to TRBJ1-1, with D hard to call. CDR3 length equals 15 residues. From germline, CDR1 is SGHVS and CDR2 FQNEAQ. The V end was cut by 7 bases, the J end by 4 bases, with 19 bases between. CDR3 bases: TGTGCCAGCACCAGATTTGAGGAAGATAGCACTGAAGCTTTCTTT. Its translation is CASTRFEEDSTEAFF.

V and J are TRBV28 and TRBJ2-3; TRBD2 matches 9 bases. The CDR3 totals 16 residues. The germline V gene has CDR1 MDHEN and CDR2 SYDVKM. V lost 5 bases, J lost 4 bases, and 10 bases stayed unmatched. CDR3 bases: TGTGCCAGCAGTCCCAGAGCGGGAGGTACGGCAGATACGCAGTATTTT. As protein: CASSPRAGGTADTQYF.

The V and J genes are TRBV19 and TRBJ1-5; TRBD1 might be the D (6 bases). The CDR3 is made up of 15 amino acids. V was pared by 10 bases and J by 2 bases, with 18 bases between. The germline CDR1 and CDR2 sequences are LNHDA and SQIVND (reference sequence). Written as DNA, the CDR3 is TGTGCCACTACAATACAGGGCAGTGGCAATCAGCCCCAGCATTTT. Amino acids: CATTIQGSGNQPQHF.

The chain combines TRBV7-9 with TRBJ2-5; TRBD2 matches at 10 bases. The V gene's germline CDR1 is SEHNR and CDR2 FQNEAQ (reference sequence). This CDR3 has 15 residues. The trim removed 3 bases at V and 1 base at J, leaving 2 bases unmatched. CDR3: CASSLLAGAQETQYF. The CDR3 region has the DNA TGTGCCAGCAGCTTGCTAGCGGGAGCCCAAGAGACCCAGTACTTC.

The chain recombines TRBV5-5 with TRBJ2-7, with no clear D. This CDR3 is 19 amino acids long. Germline values: CDR1 SGHKS, CDR2 YYEKEE (reference sequence). Deletions cut 4 bases from V and 4 bases from J, with 30 bases between. The CDR3 here is CASSPYLPRHGPFGYEQYF. CDR3 DNA: TGTGCCAGCAGCCCTTATCTTCCTAGACACGGCCCCTTCGGGTACGAGCAGTACTTC.

The chain uses TRBV6-6 and TRBJ2-3; the match to TRBD2 covers 11 bases. Germline CDR1 MNHNY, CDR2 SVGAGI (reference sequence). The CDR3 extends over 15 amino acids. V shed 7 bases, J shed 6 bases, and the junction held 9 bases outside the gene matches. This CDR3 is CASIQTSGAQDTQYF. DNA of the CDR3: TGTGCCAGCATCCAGACTAGCGGGGCTCAGGATACGCAGTATTTT.

The rearrangement joins TRBV4-1 to TRBJ1-5; D is ambiguous. Germline CDR1 MGHRA, CDR2 YSYEKL. Trimming pared 0 bases from V and 0 bases from J, leaving 6 bases between. The CDR3 loop spans 15 amino acids. The CDR3 sequence is CASSQELYSNQPQHF. DNA for the CDR3: TGCGCCAGCAGCCAAGAACTGTATAGCAATCAGCCCCAGCATTTT.

The chain employs TRBV7-2 and TRBJ2-7; D assignment may be TRBD1 or TRBD2 (6 bases each). The CDR3 has 15 amino acids. Trimming cost V 5 bases and J 0 bases, with 14 bases left between them. Looked up from germline, CDR1 is SGHTA and CDR2 is FQGNSA. For the CDR3, the DNA is TGTGCCAGCAGCCACGCCGGGGGCGCCTCCTACGAGCAGTACTTC. Encoded protein: CASSHAGGASYEQYF.

The rearrangement uses TRBV6-6 and TRBJ1-1; perhaps TRBD1 as D (5 bases). The germline gives CDR1 MNHNY, CDR2 SVGAGI (reference sequence). This CDR3 region has 15 residues. V lost 6 bases, J lost 7 bases, and 21 bases lay in between. The CDR3 loop is CASRPYFGATGEAFF. DNA of the CDR3: TGTGCCAGCAGGCCCTACTTTGGGGCTACGGGTGAAGCTTTCTTT.

This chain joins TRBV6-5 and TRBJ2-7; 13 bases are shared with TRBD2. The germline V gene has CDR1 MNHEY and CDR2 SVGAGI. The CDR3 has 15 amino acids. J was trimmed by 7 bases and V by 4 bases; bases with no gene match: 7. CDR3 in DNA: TGTGCCAGCAGTTTGGGACTAGCGGGACTTTATGAGCAGTACTTC. Translated: CASSLGLAGLYEQYF.

V is TRBV2 and J is TRBJ2-1; D is perhaps TRBD2 (5 bases). The germline V and J ends were trimmed by 6 bases and 4 bases, with 16 bases remaining between them. Germline V gene sequence: CDR1 SNHLY, CDR2 FYNNEI. The CDR3 runs 15 residues. Here the CDR3 reads CASSPRSGPYNEQFF. The CDR3 region has the DNA TGTGCCAGCAGCCCCCGAAGCGGTCCTTACAATGAGCAGTTCTTC.

The chain carries TRBV5-8 and TRBJ2-7; D is ambiguous. CDR1 and CDR2 (germline): SGHTS, YDEGEE. V lost 1 base to trimming and J lost 2 bases, with 10 bases between them. The length of the CDR3 is 14 residues. The CDR3 DNA sequence: TGTGCCAGCAGCTTGTCGGACGCACCCTACGAGCAGTACTTC. Translating gives CASSLSDAPYEQYF.

The chain combines TRBV11-2 with TRBJ2-7; D is uncertain. Germline CDR1 and CDR2: SGHAT and FQNNGV. This CDR3 is 12 amino acids long. V dropped 1 base and J dropped 4 bases, with 5 bases sitting between them. The CDR3 loop reads CASSLADYEQYF. In DNA, the CDR3 is TGTGCCAGCAGCTTAGCAGATTACGAGCAGTACTTC.

The rearrangement links TRBV7-2 to TRBJ2-1; the D gene is possibly TRBD2 (6 bases). Deletions cut 3 bases from V and 2 bases from J, with 8 bases between. The CDR3 totals 14 residues. Germline-derived CDR1 and CDR2 are SGHTA and FQGNSA. The CDR3 reads CASSFAGPYNEQFF. The CDR3 nucleotides are TGTGCCAGCAGCTTCGCGGGGCCCTACAATGAGCAGTTCTTC.

This rearrangement joins TRBV9 to TRBJ2-7, with D perhaps given as TRBD1 or TRBD2 (6 bases each). CDR3 size: 18 residues. Trimming removed 4 bases at V and 4 bases at J, with 27 bases between. The germline gives CDR1 SGDLS, CDR2 YYNGEE. CDR3 coding DNA: TGTGCCAGCAGCCCGAAGGGGGACGGGGGTCTCCAGCGTTACGAGCAGTACTTC. Protein product: CASSPKGDGGLQRYEQYF.

This clone was seen a single time. This chain uses TRBV27 with TRBJ2-5; no clear D gene. V dropped 5 bases and J dropped 5 bases, with 9 bases sitting between them. Germline V CDR1 and CDR2: MNHEY, SMNVEV (reference sequence). The CDR3 loop spans 12 amino acids. As DNA, the CDR3 is TGTGCCAGCAGTCCCCTTGGGGAGACCCAGTACTTC. It yields the protein CASSPLGETQYF.

The chain couples TRBV7-9 to TRBJ1-2; 7 bases agree with TRBD1. The length of the CDR3 is 17 residues. Looked up from germline, CDR1 is SEHNR and CDR2 is FQNEAQ (reference sequence). Trimming cost V 5 bases and J 6 bases; bases outside gene matches: 18. The CDR3 reads CASSPVLGQATNDGYTF. Here the CDR3 DNA reads TGTGCCAGCAGCCCGGTTTTAGGACAGGCGACGAATGATGGCTACACCTTC.

The CDR3 DNA follows: TGTGCCAGCAGCAAGGACAGGGCCCATCCCCAGCATTTT. Translated, it gives CASSKDRAHPQHF. J is TRBJ1-5 and V is TRBV11-2; the match to TRBD1 covers 8 bases. CDR1 and CDR2 from the germline V gene are SGHAT and FQNNGV. V shed 5 bases and J 10 bases; nucleotides not matched to a gene: 7. The CDR3 runs to 13 residues.

This chain connects TRBV21-1 to TRBJ2-2; no DNA check was done on the table's D call, TRBD1. TRBV21-1 is assigned pseudogene status. The length of the CDR3 is 18 residues. The chain's CDR3 is CASSIPPGTVDCTGELFF. CDR3 DNA: TGTGCCAGCAGCATCCCCCCCGGGACAGTCGATTGCACCGGGGAGCTGTTTTTT.

The V and J genes are TRBV7-9 and TRBJ2-3, with TRBD2 matching over 7 bases. J was trimmed by 0 bases and V by 5 bases; bases with no gene match: 8. This CDR3 comprises 16 residues. Looked up from germline, CDR1 is SEHNR and CDR2 is FQNEAQ (reference sequence). CDR3 in DNA: TGTGCCAGCAGCGTATTACTAGCGCCAAGCACAGATACGCAGTATTTT. It yields the protein CASSVLLAPSTDTQYF.

The rearrangement uses TRBV14 and TRBJ1-2; TRBD1 matches 9 bases. There are 14 residues in the CDR3. Germline V gives CDR1 SGHDN, CDR2 FVKESK. The ends lost 4 bases at V and 4 bases at J; junction bases unmatched: 4. The CDR3 DNA reads TGTGCCAGCAGCCCAAACAGGGGGCCCTATGGCTACACCTTC. Amino acids: CASSPNRGPYGYTF.

The chain is built from TRBV11-3 and TRBJ2-1, with 7 bases identical to TRBD2. V shed 4 bases and J 4 bases; nucleotides not matched to a gene: 10. This CDR3 contains 16 residues. Looked up from germline, CDR1 is SGHNT and CDR2 is YENEEA. In DNA form, the CDR3 reads TGTGCCAGCAGCTCAGCTAGCGGAGGCTCATACAATGAGCAGTTCTTC. Translated: CASSSASGGSYNEQFF.

This chain joins TRBV4-2 and TRBJ2-3, with 7 positions matching TRBD2. This CDR3 spans 17 amino acids. Germline V gene data show CDR1 as LGHNA and CDR2 as YNFKEQ. Trimming cost V 0 bases and J 1 base; bases outside gene matches: 7. The CDR3 region has the DNA TGTGCCAGCAGCCAAGAAGACGGGCTAGCGGGCACAGATACGCAGTATTTT. This gives the protein CASSQEDGLAGTDTQYF.

The chain has TRBV27 and TRBJ2-4; perhaps TRBD1 as D (5 bases). V lost 1 base to trimming and J lost 5 bases, with 15 bases between them. Germline CDR1 MNHEY, CDR2 SMNVEV (reference sequence). This CDR3 contains 16 residues. DNA of the CDR3: TGTGCCAGCAGTTTATTAGAGATGGGGCAGCAAAACATTCAGTACTTC. This encodes CASSLLEMGQQNIQYF.

V usage is TRBV4-1 and J usage is TRBJ2-3, with TRBD2 identical over 13 bases. The CDR3 extends over 18 amino acids. Unmatched junction bases numbered 8, after V lost 2 bases and J lost 3 bases. In germline, CDR1 is MGHRA, CDR2 YSYEKL. The CDR3 sequence is CASSQLVGLAGRTDTQYF. The CDR3 bases are TGCGCCAGCAGCCAACTGGTGGGACTAGCGGGGAGGACAGATACGCAGTATTTT.

The chain joins TRBV5-1 to TRBJ2-7; TRBD1 or TRBD2 may be the D gene (5 bases each). Germline assignment: CDR1 SGHRS and CDR2 YFSETQ. The CDR3 length is 15 residues. V dropped 0 bases and J dropped 5 bases, with 15 bases sitting between them. CDR3 sequence: CASSLGWGRRDEQYF. CDR3 in DNA: TGCGCCAGCAGCTTGGGTTGGGGACGAAGGGACGAGCAGTACTTC. Full variable domain (outside the CDR3, taken from reference TRBV5-1 and TRBJ2-7): KAGVTQTPRYLIKTRGQQVTLSCSPISGHRSVSWYQQTPGQGLQFLFEYFSETQRNKGNFPGRFSGRQFSNSRSEMNVSTLELGDSALYLCASSLGWGRRDEQYFGPGTRLTVT.